Shown below are 27 T cell receptor beta chains from a single sample sequenced in a study of blood T cell repertoires in COVID-19. Method: immunoSEQ multiplex PCR; TCRdb's copy keeps in-frame clones and lacks some. The data show about 180,000 clones, with 85% to 90% seen just once and roughly an eighth held by the top ten. The sample comprised peripheral blood. The receptor source for this set is a woman in her seventies with COVID-19, enrolled during active disease.

The J gene is TRBJ1-5, the V gene TRBV6-5, with TRBD1 matching 8 bases. The length of the CDR3 is 15 residues. The germline V gene encodes CDR1 MNHEY and CDR2 SVGAGI. The ends lost 5 bases at V and 2 bases at J; junction bases unmatched: 5. This CDR3 is CASSTADRGNQPQHF. CDR3 nucleotides: TGTGCCAGCAGTACGGCGGACAGGGGCAATCAGCCCCAGCATTTT.

The chain is built from TRBV24-1 and TRBJ2-3; TRBD1 agrees at 10 bases. This CDR3 spans 14 amino acids. Trimming cost V 9 bases and J 6 bases; bases outside gene matches: 8. Germline CDR1 reads KGHDR; CDR2 reads SFDVKD. CDR3 amino acids: CATDDRGRSDTQYF. In DNA form, the CDR3 reads TGTGCCACCGACGACAGGGGGCGATCCGATACGCAGTATTTT.

The chain carries TRBV10-3 and TRBJ2-3; TRBD1 matches at 7 bases. The CDR3 contains 14 residues. Germline V CDR1 and CDR2: ENHRY, SYGVKD. Unmatched junction bases numbered 12, after V lost 10 bases and J lost 5 bases. In DNA form, the CDR3 reads TGTGCCACCCGGACAGGAAATGGGAAAGATACGCAGTATTTT. It encodes CATRTGNGKDTQYF.

This chain uses TRBV2 with TRBJ2-1, with 10 positions matching TRBD2. The V gene end was trimmed by 4 bases and the J gene end by 5 bases; junction bases not matched to a gene: 5. This CDR3 spans 15 amino acids. CDR1 is SNHLY and CDR2 is FYNNEI in the germline V gene. The CDR3 loop is CASSVFSGRNNEQFF. CDR3 coding DNA: TGTGCCAGCAGTGTTTTTAGCGGGAGGAACAATGAGCAGTTCTTC.

The chain has TRBV28 and TRBJ2-3; D gene unclear. V lost 1 base and J 2 bases, leaving 10 bases between the germline ends. The CDR3 loop spans 15 amino acids. Germline V gene data show CDR1 as MDHEN and CDR2 as SYDVKM. The CDR3 protein is CASSLSPHPTDTQYF. The CDR3 region has the DNA TGTGCCAGCAGTTTATCCCCCCATCCCACAGATACGCAGTATTTT.

The chain has TRBV4-2 and TRBJ2-7; 9 bases align to TRBD2. Per the germline V gene, CDR1 is LGHNA and CDR2 is YNFKEQ. The CDR3 loop spans 15 amino acids. Trimming took 0 bases from V and 6 from J; bases not matched to a gene: 6. The DNA for the CDR3 is TGTGCCAGCAGCCAAGATTCTAGCGGGGAGGGCGAGCAGTACTTC. Translated, it gives CASSQDSSGEGEQYF.

The chain is built from TRBV30 and TRBJ1-4; weak D call: TRBD1 (5 bases). V was trimmed by 6 bases and J by 4 bases, leaving 9 bases between them. The germline CDR1 and CDR2 sequences are GTSNPN and SVGIG (reference sequence). This CDR3 comprises 12 residues. CDR3 sequence: CACSRDNEKLFF. CDR3 coding DNA: TGTGCCTGTTCCAGGGATAATGAAAAACTGTTTTTT.

The chain joins TRBV28 to TRBJ1-5; D is perhaps TRBD1 (5 bases). The V gene's germline CDR1 is MDHEN and CDR2 SYDVKM. The CDR3 runs to 17 residues. Trimming pared 1 base from V and 0 bases from J, leaving 13 bases between. The CDR3 DNA reads as TGTGCCAGCAGTTTATCCCTCAGGGCGCATAGCAATCAGCCCCAGCATTTT. Residues: CASSLSLRAHSNQPQHF.

This chain connects TRBV6-5 to TRBJ2-7; D may be TRBD1 (5 bases). This CDR3 spans 13 amino acids. Trimming shortened V by 6 bases and J by 3 bases, and 12 bases separated the two germline ends. From germline, CDR1 is MNHEY and CDR2 SVGAGI. The CDR3 protein is CASSPGRVYEQYF. CDR3 sequence (DNA): TGTGCCAGCAGCCCCGGCAGGGTCTACGAGCAGTACTTC.

The V gene is TRBV5-4, the J gene TRBJ1-2; tentative D call: TRBD1 (6 bases). Per germline, CDR1 SGHNT and CDR2 YYREEE (reference sequence). Trimming removed 2 bases at V and 2 bases at J, with 10 bases between. The CDR3 spans 14 residues. The DNA for the CDR3 is TGTGCCAGCAGCTTAGGACAGCCCAACTATGGCTACACCTTC. It yields the protein CASSLGQPNYGYTF.

The V gene is TRBV19, the J gene TRBJ1-3; D gene unclear. Germline V lookup: CDR1 LNHDA, CDR2 SQIVND (reference sequence). Trimming left V 3 bases short and J 3 bases short, with 9 bases between. CDR3 size: 14 residues. The CDR3 DNA follows: TGTGCCAGTAGTATCTCTACAGATGGAAACACCATATATTTT. As protein: CASSISTDGNTIYF.

This chain links TRBV5-1 with TRBJ2-4; D uncertain. The germline CDR1 and CDR2 sequences are SGHRS and YFSETQ. The V gene lost 2 bases and the J gene lost 7 bases, with 10 bases spanning the gap. This CDR3 spans 13 amino acids. Written as DNA, the CDR3 is TGCGCCAGCAGCTTTATGGTCGGGAACATTCAGTACTTC. It is translated as CASSFMVGNIQYF.

DNA for the CDR3: TGTGCCAGCAGCTTGGTCGGGAGGGCGTACGAGCAGTACTTC. Its translation is CASSLVGRAYEQYF. The chain is built from TRBV5-4 and TRBJ2-7, with 8 bases lining up with TRBD2. The length of the CDR3 is 14 residues. Germline CDR1 is SGHNT and CDR2 is YYREEE (reference sequence). The J segment lost 4 bases and the V segment lost 0 bases, leaving 3 bases of the junction unmatched.

The V gene is TRBV6-5, the J gene TRBJ2-3; 9 nucleotides match TRBD1. Per germline, CDR1 MNHEY and CDR2 SVGAGI. CDR3 size: 15 residues. Germline trimming cut 10 bases from V and 4 bases from J; bases unmatched to any gene: 12. This CDR3 is CANAEDRGPSDTQYF. DNA for the CDR3: TGTGCCAACGCCGAGGACAGGGGCCCATCAGATACGCAGTATTTT.

This clone has just a few counts. The J gene is TRBJ1-5, the V gene TRBV20-1; a possible D gene is TRBD1 (6 bases). Per germline, CDR1 DFQATT and CDR2 SNEGSKA (reference sequence). The CDR3 runs to 13 residues. Trimming cost V 3 bases and J 7 bases, with 13 bases left between them. In nucleotides, the CDR3 is TGCAGTGCTAGTAGCCAGGGGCTCCAGCCCCAGCATTTT. Its translation is CSASSQGLQPQHF.

This clone came up once. The J gene is TRBJ1-2, the V gene TRBV29-1, with no clear D. V lost 5 bases, J lost 6 bases, and 13 bases lay in between. The germline V gene encodes CDR1 SQVTM and CDR2 ANQGSEA. The CDR3 length is 12 residues. CDR3: CSVRTLADGYTF. The DNA for the CDR3 is TGCAGCGTTCGGACTCTCGCGGATGGCTACACCTTC.

Only one count was recorded for this clone. The rearrangement joins TRBV2 to TRBJ1-2, with 8 bases lining up with TRBD1. The CDR3 loop spans 12 amino acids. Germline V gene lookup returns CDR1 SNHLY and CDR2 FYNNEI. J gave up 7 bases and V 5 bases, and 3 bases lay outside the gene matches. Written as DNA, the CDR3 is TGTGCCAGCAGTATGGACAGGGTTGGCTACACCTTC. It is translated as CASSMDRVGYTF.

This clone has more than one count but fewer than ten. The CDR3 protein is CSAGDRGYEQYF. The CDR3 DNA follows: TGCAGCGCGGGGGACAGAGGCTACGAGCAGTACTTC. The genes are TRBV29-1 and TRBJ2-7, with a weak D call TRBD1 (7 bases). This CDR3 comprises 12 residues. Trimming shortened V by 7 bases and J by 3 bases, and 13 bases separated the two germline ends. The germline V gene encodes CDR1 SQVTM and CDR2 ANQGSEA.

The chain links TRBV27 to TRBJ2-3; 7 bases fit TRBD2. Germline trimming cut 4 bases from V and 3 bases from J; bases unmatched to any gene: 4. The germline gives CDR1 MNHEY, CDR2 SMNVEV (reference sequence). The CDR3 spans 14 residues. The CDR3 reads CASSYGRTTDTQYF. CDR3 DNA: TGTGCCAGCAGTTACGGGAGGACGACAGATACGCAGTATTTT.

CDR3 residues: CASSFRSDPLLGHEQFF. DNA for the CDR3: TGTGCCAGCAGTTTCCGCTCTGACCCTCTGCTTGGGCATGAGCAGTTCTTC. This chain links TRBV27 with TRBJ2-1; D is unresolved. There are 17 residues in the CDR3. V lost 3 bases and J 8 bases, leaving 23 bases between the germline ends. The V gene's germline CDR1 is MNHEY and CDR2 SMNVEV (reference sequence).

The V call is TRBV4-2, the J call TRBJ2-2; 8 nucleotides agree with TRBD1. From germline, CDR1 is LGHNA and CDR2 YNFKEQ. This CDR3 comprises 15 residues. V lost 2 bases to trimming and J lost 8 bases; unmatched junction nucleotides: 7. The CDR3 loop is CASSQRTGPEGELFF. The DNA for the CDR3 is TGTGCCAGCAGCCAACGGACAGGGCCAGAGGGGGAGCTGTTTTTT.

The chain uses TRBV7-2 and TRBJ2-7; 7 bases agree with TRBD2. CDR3 length: 16 amino acids. Germline V lookup: CDR1 SGHTA, CDR2 FQGNSA. The J segment lost 4 bases and the V segment lost 1 base, leaving 10 bases of the junction unmatched. The CDR3 loop is CASSLGVTRGEYEQYF. As DNA, the CDR3 is TGTGCCAGCAGCTTAGGGGTCACACGGGGGGAGTACGAGCAGTACTTC.

The genes are TRBV29-1 and TRBJ1-1; D ambiguous. V was shortened by 8 bases and J by 1 base, with 17 bases between the two germline ends. The germline CDR1 and CDR2 sequences are SQVTM and ANQGSEA. CDR3 length: 14 amino acids. The CDR3 sequence: CSLLRGNSNTEAFF. The CDR3 DNA reads as TGCAGCCTCCTCCGGGGAAACTCGAACACTGAAGCTTTCTTT.

J is TRBJ2-1 and V is TRBV7-3, with 8 bases matching TRBD2. The CDR3 has 15 residues. CDR1 and CDR2 (germline): SGHTA, FQGTGA. The junction had 4 bases not matched to a gene; V was cut back by 4 bases and J by 2 bases. The CDR3 sequence is CASSSPGLAYNEQFF. The CDR3 nucleotides read TGTGCCAGCAGCTCCCCGGGACTAGCCTACAATGAGCAGTTCTTC.

The chain joins TRBV7-6 to TRBJ2-6; D is uncertain. Per germline, CDR1 SGHVS and CDR2 FNYEAQ. The CDR3 consists of 18 residues. V lost 5 bases to trimming and J lost 0 bases, with 17 bases between them. The CDR3 is CASSPQTQAISGANVLTF. As DNA, the CDR3 is TGTGCCAGCAGCCCACAGACACAAGCTATCTCTGGGGCCAACGTCCTGACTTTC. The full variable domain, its missing parts supplied by reference TRBV7-6 and TRBJ2-6, is GAGVSQSPRYKVTKRGQDVALRCDPISGHVSLYWYRQALGQGPEFLTYFNYEAQQDKSGLPNDRFSAERPEGSISTLTIQRTEQRDSAMYRCASSPQTQAISGANVLTFGAGSRLTVL.

The CDR3 is CASRQYRQGGYTF. In nucleotides, the CDR3 is TGTGCCAGCAGACAATATCGACAGGGAGGCTACACCTTC. The chain combines TRBV28 with TRBJ1-2, with 7 bases identical to TRBD1. The CDR3 sequence is 13 residues long. Losses at the gene ends were 6 bases for V and 8 bases for J; bases not matched to a gene: 9. Germline lookup yields CDR1 MDHEN and CDR2 SYDVKM.

V usage is TRBV28 and J usage is TRBJ1-2; 7 nucleotides match TRBD1. Per germline, CDR1 MDHEN and CDR2 SYDVKM. CDR3 length: 13 amino acids. The trim removed 6 bases at V and 8 bases at J, leaving 9 bases unmatched. The DNA for the CDR3 is TGTGCCAGCAGAATGAGGGGGCAGGGAGGCTACACCTTC. As protein: CASRMRGQGGYTF.